These T cell receptor beta chains were read from a single sample in a study of cytomegalovirus exposure and HLA in healthy donors. Profiling relied on immunoSEQ multiplex PCR, and the TCRdb table lists in-frame clones only, not all of them. The table includes about 98,000 clones, around 68% detected once. Material for sequencing was PBMCs. Receptors were obtained from a human donor in good health. Each CDR3 is given with its conserved first and last residue. The D gene is left open where the match is weak. Only some rows state a clone size, as once, few, many or a class for expanded clones.

D gene	V gene	clone size	J gene	CDR3 DNA	CDR3 protein
TRBD1	TRBV19	.	TRBJ1-1	TGTGCCAGTAGTATAGGGACAGGGGTCTACACTGAAGCTTTCTTT	CASSIGTGVYTEAFF
TRBD2	TRBV4-1	.	TRBJ2-3	TGCGCCAGCAGCCAAGATAACGGGAGGCCCGAACCGGATACGCAGTATTTT	CASSQDNGRPEPDTQYF
.	TRBV11-3	.	TRBJ2-1	TGTGCCAGCAGCTCCTCAGGGTATGAGCAGTTCTTC	CASSSSGYEQFF
.	TRBV4-1	.	TRBJ1-1	TGCGCCAGCAGCCAAGGACATTTGAACACTGAAGCTTTCTTT	CASSQGHLNTEAFF
TRBD1	TRBV29-1	few	TRBJ1-1	TGCAGCGGGGGACAGGTGGTAACTGAAGCTTTCTTT	CSGGQVVTEAFF
TRBD1	TRBV7-9	.	TRBJ2-1	TGTGCCAGCAGACCGGGACAGGGGGCCCCAGGGTCCAATGAGCAGTTCTTC	CASRPGQGAPGSNEQFF
.	TRBV11-3	few	TRBJ1-5	TGTGCCAGCAGCTTCGTGTGGTCAGGGTGGGGATATAGCAATCAGCCCCAGCATTTT	CASSFVWSGWGYSNQPQHF
.	TRBV28	.	TRBJ1-3	TGTGCCAGCAGTTTATCGGACACGTCTGGAAACACCATATATTTT	CASSLSDTSGNTIYF
TRBD1	TRBV19	.	TRBJ1-5	TGTGCCAGTGCGAGAAACAGGGGAAATCAGCCCCAGCATTTT	CASARNRGNQPQHF
.	TRBV25-1	.	TRBJ1-3	TGTGCCAGCAGTCGGGACACCCTCTCTGGAAACACCATATATTTT	CASSRDTLSGNTIYF
TRBD2	TRBV4-2	.	TRBJ2-7	TGTGCCAGCAGCCAGTTTAGCGGGGTCTCCTACGAGCAGTACTTC	CASSQFSGVSYEQYF
.	TRBV28	few	TRBJ1-2	TGTGCCAGCAGTTTTGCAGGGCTTGGCTACACCTTC	CASSFAGLGYTF
.	TRBV9	.	TRBJ2-3	TGTGCCAGCAGCGTAGCTTTGGGCCCAGATACGCAGTATTTT	CASSVALGPDTQYF
.	TRBV27	.	TRBJ2-7	TGTGCCAGCAGTTTAGGGGGGAGGAGCTCCTACGAGCAGTACTTC	CASSLGGRSSYEQYF
.	TRBV27	.	TRBJ1-4	TGTGCCAGCAGTTTTGGGGGGGCCGCCAATGAAAAACTGTTTTTT	CASSFGGAANEKLFF
.	TRBV7-9	.	TRBJ1-1	TGTGCCAGCAGCACCTCAGAGGTTGGCACTGAAGCTTTCTTT	CASSTSEVGTEAFF
TRBD1	TRBV10-2	.	TRBJ2-2	TGCGCCAGCAGTGAAGGGACAGGGAGCGGGGAGCTGTTTTTT	CASSEGTGSGELFF
TRBD1	TRBV7-9	.	TRBJ1-2	TGTGCCAGCAGCCGATCCGGGACAGGGGGCGAGGACACCTTC	CASSRSGTGGEDTF
TRBD1	TRBV27	.	TRBJ1-1	TGTGCCAGCAGCTCCATAGGACAGGGGGCGGACACTGAAGCTTTCTTT	CASSSIGQGADTEAFF
.	TRBV6-1	.	TRBJ2-7	TGTGCCAGCAACACAGGAGGTTCGGGACACTACGAGCAGTACTTC	CASNTGGSGHYEQYF
TRBD2	TRBV5-1	.	TRBJ2-3	TGCGCCAGCAGCTTGAGTCCGGGACTAGTAGGCACAGATACGCAGTATTTT	CASSLSPGLVGTDTQYF
TRBD2	TRBV7-9	.	TRBJ2-7	TGTGCCAGCAGCTTAGTCCTGCGCGGGAGCTCCTACGAGCAGTACTTC	CASSLVLRGSSYEQYF
TRBD1	TRBV30	few	TRBJ2-7	TGTGCCTGGAGGCTGACAGGGGCCTACGAGCAGTACTTC	CAWRLTGAYEQYF
.	TRBV30	.	TRBJ1-4	TGTGCCTGGAGAGAGCTAAATGAAAAACTGTTTTTT	CAWRELNEKLFF
.	TRBV12-2	.	TRBJ2-5	TGTGCAAGTCGCTTAGACGGGGACAGGGTGGGATGTGAGACCCAGTACTTC	CASRLDGDRVGCETQYF
.	TRBV27	.	TRBJ1-1	TGTGCCAGCAGTTTATCGGGGGGAGCCAACACTGAAGCTTTCTTT	CASSLSGGANTEAFF
.	TRBV5-1	once	TRBJ1-4	TGCGCCAGCAGCTTGGCCCACGAGCCAGGTGAAAAACTGTTTTTT	CASSLAHEPGEKLFF
TRBD2	TRBV9	few	TRBJ2-1	TGTGCCAGCAGCGCTACTAGCGGGAGAAATGAGCAGTTCTTC	CASSATSGRNEQFF
TRBD1	TRBV28	.	TRBJ2-3	TGTGCCAGCAGACCAGCCGGGACAGGTGCAGATACGCAGTATTTT	CASRPAGTGADTQYF
TRBD2	TRBV9	.	TRBJ2-7	TGTGCCAGCAGCGCCCACATAGCGGGAGACGAGCAGTACTTC	CASSAHIAGDEQYF
.	TRBV7-3	few	TRBJ2-1	TGTGCCAGCAGCTTCACGGGACTTACTGAGCAGTTCTTC	CASSFTGLTEQFF
.	TRBV6-1	.	TRBJ2-7	TGTGCCAGCAGTGATAGCGCTGCCTACTACGAGCAGTACTTC	CASSDSAAYYEQYF
.	TRBV25-1	.	TRBJ1-2	TGTGCCAGCAGTGACTATACGGACTATGGCTACACCTTC	CASSDYTDYGYTF
TRBD1	TRBV10-3	few	TRBJ1-1	TGTGCCATCAGTGAGCCGGGACAGGGGAACACTGAAGCTTTCTTT	CAISEPGQGNTEAFF
.	TRBV19	.	TRBJ2-2	TGTGCCAGTAGCGGGGACACCCGAGGTTCCGGGGAGCTGTTTTTT	CASSGDTRGSGELFF
.	TRBV19	.	TRBJ2-1	TGTGCCAGTAGTTTCTATTACAATGAGCAGTTCTTC	CASSFYYNEQFF
.	TRBV6-5	.	TRBJ2-7	TGTGCCAGCAGTTACTCGATCTCAGGGGTCGAGCAGTACTTC	CASSYSISGVEQYF
.	TRBV4-1	few	TRBJ2-7	TGCGCCAGCAGCCAAGCCCGGGACTCGGGGGAGCAGTACTTC	CASSQARDSGEQYF
.	TRBV19	.	TRBJ1-5	TGTGCCAGTACCCCGGGACAAAATCAGCCCCAGCATTTT	CASTPGQNQPQHF
.	TRBV27	.	TRBJ1-1	TGTGCCAGCAGGCAGGGGACGAACACTGAAGCTTTCTTT	CASRQGTNTEAFF
.	TRBV30	.	TRBJ1-1	TGTGCCTGGTGGGGAGACACTGAAGCTTTCTTT	CAWWGDTEAFF
.	TRBV27	.	TRBJ1-1	TGTGCCAGCAGTTTATCAGCGGTTCGCCACACTGAAGCTTTCTTT	CASSLSAVRHTEAFF
TRBD2	TRBV7-8	.	TRBJ2-3	TGTGCCAGCAGCTTCAGAAGAATAGCGGGAGTAGAAGATACGCAGTATTTT	CASSFRRIAGVEDTQYF
.	TRBV19	.	TRBJ2-1	TGTGCCAGTAGTCGAGGGGAACTAGCACGCAGTAATGAGCAGTTCTTC	CASSRGELARSNEQFF
TRBD2	TRBV15	.	TRBJ2-7	TGTGCCGCCCGACTAGCGGGAGATGGGGACGAGCAGTACTTC	CAARLAGDGDEQYF
TRBD1	TRBV10-2	.	TRBJ1-5	TGCGCCAGCAGTGAGGGGGACAGGGGGTACAATCAGCCCCAGCATTTT	CASSEGDRGYNQPQHF
TRBD2	TRBV7-9	few	TRBJ2-7	TGTGCCAGCAGCTTAGTCGCTAGCGGGGCCTACGAGCAGTACTTC	CASSLVASGAYEQYF
TRBD2	TRBV7-6	few	TRBJ2-7	TGTGCCAGCAGCGACTTGGGACTAGCGGGAGATAACGAGCAGTACTTC	CASSDLGLAGDNEQYF
TRBD1	TRBV16	few	TRBJ2-7	TGTGCCAGCAGCCCGGGACAGGGTGCCTACGAGCAGTACTTC	CASSPGQGAYEQYF
TRBD2	TRBV2	few	TRBJ2-7	TGTGCCAGCAGTGAACAGGGCGTAGCGGGATACGAGCAGTACTTC	CASSEQGVAGYEQYF
.	TRBV6-1	.	TRBJ2-3	TGTGCCAGTTCCGTCGGGGGCACAGATACGCAGTATTTT	CASSVGGTDTQYF
TRBD1	TRBV11-3	.	TRBJ1-2	TGTGCCAGCAGCGGGACAGGGGGCGATGGCTACACCTTC	CASSGTGGDGYTF
.	TRBV19	.	TRBJ2-6	TGTGCCAGTAGGGAAGTATCTGGGGCCAATGTCCTGACTTTC	CASREVSGANVLTF
.	TRBV30	once	TRBJ1-1	TGTGCCTGGGGCAGATTTATGAACACTGAAGCTTTCTTT	CAWGRFMNTEAFF
TRBD1	TRBV11-3	.	TRBJ1-5	TGTGCCAGCAGCTCGGGACAGAAGGGTTCCAATCAGCCCCAGCATTTT	CASSSGQKGSNQPQHF
.	TRBV6-1	.	TRBJ2-4	TGTGCCAGCAGTGAAGACAGAACACGGGCCAAAAACATTCAGTACTTC	CASSEDRTRAKNIQYF
TRBD2	TRBV4-1	.	TRBJ2-5	TGCGCCAGCAGCCCAAGCGGGATTGAGACCCAGTACTTC	CASSPSGIETQYF
TRBD1	TRBV5-1	.	TRBJ2-1	TGCGCCAGCAGCTTGGCACAGGGGGCATACAATGAGCAGTTCTTC	CASSLAQGAYNEQFF
TRBD1	TRBV2	.	TRBJ1-2	TGTGCCAGCAGAGCAACCGGGACAGGGGGATTTAATGGCTACACCTTC	CASRATGTGGFNGYTF
.	TRBV11-2	few	TRBJ2-2	TGTGCCAGCACCAAGCCCGCAGGGAGGCCCTATGTAGGGGAGCTGTTTTTT	CASTKPAGRPYVGELFF